The sequence of this T cell receptor (beta chain) was determined in a study of blood T cell repertoires in COVID-19. Overall study context: The cDNA or gDNA used as material had been derived from T cells, B-cell-depleted T cells, or PBMCs.

This CDR3 region has 10 residues. Germline CDR1 and CDR2: DFQATT and SNEGSKA (reference sequence). The V gene lost 3 bases and the J gene lost 10 bases, with 9 bases spanning the gap. Profiling relied on immunoSEQ multiplex PCR, and the TCRdb table lists in-frame clones only, not all of them. Here the sample spans under 100,000 clones, more than 60% being singletons. The source material was peripheral blood. This TCR derives from a woman older than 75 with active or convalescent COVID-19. V and J are TRBV20-1 and TRBJ1-2; tentative D call: TRBD1 (6 bases). This CDR3 reads CSARDRHYTF. CDR3 in DNA: TGCAGTGCTAGGGACAGACACTACACCTTC.